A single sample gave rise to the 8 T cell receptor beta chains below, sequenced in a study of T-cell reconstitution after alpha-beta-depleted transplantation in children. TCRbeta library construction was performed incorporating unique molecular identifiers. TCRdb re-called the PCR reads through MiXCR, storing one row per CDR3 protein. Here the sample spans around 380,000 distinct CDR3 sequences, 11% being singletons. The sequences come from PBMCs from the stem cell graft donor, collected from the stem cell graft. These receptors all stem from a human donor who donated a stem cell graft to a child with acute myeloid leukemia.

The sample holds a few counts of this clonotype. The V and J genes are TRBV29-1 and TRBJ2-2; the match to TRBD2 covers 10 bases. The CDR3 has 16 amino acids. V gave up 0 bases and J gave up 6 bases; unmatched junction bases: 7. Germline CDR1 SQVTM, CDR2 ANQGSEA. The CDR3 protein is CSVEDSEREGPGELFF. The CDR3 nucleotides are TGCAGCGTTGAAGATTCTGAGCGGGAGGGACCCGGGGAGCTGTTTTTT.

CDR3 coding DNA: TGCAGCTCCACTGTATCTGAAGAGACCCAGTACTTC. This gives the protein CSSTVSEETQYF. This sequence joins TRBV29-1 and TRBJ2-5; no clear D. Trimming cost V 8 bases and J 3 bases, with 13 bases left between them. Germline CDR1 is SQVTM and CDR2 is ANQGSEA. The CDR3 is 12 residues long.

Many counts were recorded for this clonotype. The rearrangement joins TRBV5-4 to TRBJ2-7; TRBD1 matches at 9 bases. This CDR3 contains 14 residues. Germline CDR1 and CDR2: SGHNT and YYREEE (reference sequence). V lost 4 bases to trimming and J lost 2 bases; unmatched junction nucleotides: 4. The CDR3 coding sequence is TGTGCCAGCAGCCCCTGGACAGGGGCCTACGAGCAGTACTTC. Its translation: CASSPWTGAYEQYF.

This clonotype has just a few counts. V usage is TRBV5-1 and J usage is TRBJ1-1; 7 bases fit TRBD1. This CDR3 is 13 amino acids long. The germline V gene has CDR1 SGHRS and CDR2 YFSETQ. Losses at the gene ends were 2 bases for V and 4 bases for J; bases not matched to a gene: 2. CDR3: CASSLQGSTEAFF. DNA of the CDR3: TGCGCCAGCAGCTTACAGGGGAGCACTGAAGCTTTCTTT.

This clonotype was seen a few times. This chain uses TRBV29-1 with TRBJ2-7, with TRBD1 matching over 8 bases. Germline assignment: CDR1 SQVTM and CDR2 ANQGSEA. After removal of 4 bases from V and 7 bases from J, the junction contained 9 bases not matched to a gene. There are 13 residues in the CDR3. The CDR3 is CSVGLVTGGEQYF. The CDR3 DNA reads TGCAGCGTTGGCCTAGTCACAGGGGGAGAGCAGTACTTC.

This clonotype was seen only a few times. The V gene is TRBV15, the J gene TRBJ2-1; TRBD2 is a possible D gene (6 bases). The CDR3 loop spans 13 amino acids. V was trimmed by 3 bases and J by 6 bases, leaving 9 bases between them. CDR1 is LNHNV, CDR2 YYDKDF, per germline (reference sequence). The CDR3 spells CATSRGLGNEQFF. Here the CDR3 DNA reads TGTGCCACCAGCAGGGGACTGGGCAATGAGCAGTTCTTC.

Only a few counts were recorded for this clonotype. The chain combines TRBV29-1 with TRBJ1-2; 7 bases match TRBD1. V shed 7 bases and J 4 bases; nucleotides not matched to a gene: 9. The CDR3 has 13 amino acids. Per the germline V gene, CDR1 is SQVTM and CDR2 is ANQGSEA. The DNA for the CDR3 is TGCAGCGCGAGACAGGGAGAGGGCTATGGCTACACCTTC. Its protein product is CSARQGEGYGYTF.

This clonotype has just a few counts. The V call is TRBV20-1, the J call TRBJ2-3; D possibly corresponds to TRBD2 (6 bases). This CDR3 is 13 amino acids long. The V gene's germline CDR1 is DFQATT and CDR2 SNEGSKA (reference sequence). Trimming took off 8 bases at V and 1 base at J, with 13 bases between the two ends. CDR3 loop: CSHYPGGTDTQYF. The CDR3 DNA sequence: TGCAGTCACTACCCGGGAGGCACAGATACGCAGTATTTT.